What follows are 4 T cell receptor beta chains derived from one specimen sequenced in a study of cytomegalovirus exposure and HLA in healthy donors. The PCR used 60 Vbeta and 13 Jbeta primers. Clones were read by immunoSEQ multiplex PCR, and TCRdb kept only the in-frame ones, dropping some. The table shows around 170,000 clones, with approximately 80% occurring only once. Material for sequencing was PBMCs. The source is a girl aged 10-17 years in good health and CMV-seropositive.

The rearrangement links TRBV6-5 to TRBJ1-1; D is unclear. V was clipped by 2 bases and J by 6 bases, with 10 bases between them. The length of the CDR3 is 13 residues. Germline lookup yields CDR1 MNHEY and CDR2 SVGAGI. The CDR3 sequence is CASSYRDTSEAFF. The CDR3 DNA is TGTGCCAGCAGTTACCGCGACACCTCTGAAGCTTTCTTT.

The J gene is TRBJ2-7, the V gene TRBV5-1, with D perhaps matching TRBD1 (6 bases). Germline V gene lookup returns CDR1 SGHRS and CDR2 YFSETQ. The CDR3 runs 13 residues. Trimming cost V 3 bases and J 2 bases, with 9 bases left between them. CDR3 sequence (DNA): TGCGCCAGCAGCTACGGACAGACCTACGAGCAGTACTTC. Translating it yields CASSYGQTYEQYF. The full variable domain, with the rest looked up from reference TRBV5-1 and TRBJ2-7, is KAGVTQTPRYLIKTRGQQVTLSCSPISGHRSVSWYQQTPGQGLQFLFEYFSETQRNKGNFPGRFSGRQFSNSRSEMNVSTLELGDSALYLCASSYGQTYEQYFGPGTRLTVT.

CDR3 loop: CASSEGRYPEEETQYF. The DNA of the CDR3 is TGTGCCAGCAGTGAAGGACGATACCCGGAGGAAGAGACCCAGTACTTC. V is TRBV2 and J is TRBJ2-5, with D perhaps matching TRBD2 (5 bases). Trimming stripped 1 base from V and 3 bases from J, with 15 bases between. The germline CDR1 and CDR2 sequences are SNHLY and FYNNEI. This CDR3 contains 16 residues. The variable domain in full, with the rest retrieved from reference TRBV2 and TRBJ2-5, is EPEVTQTPSHQVTQMGQEVILRCVPISNHLYFYWYRQILGQKVEFLVSFYNNEISEKSEIFDDQFSVERPDGSNFTLKIRSTKLEDSAMYFCASSEGRYPEEETQYFGPGTRLLVL.

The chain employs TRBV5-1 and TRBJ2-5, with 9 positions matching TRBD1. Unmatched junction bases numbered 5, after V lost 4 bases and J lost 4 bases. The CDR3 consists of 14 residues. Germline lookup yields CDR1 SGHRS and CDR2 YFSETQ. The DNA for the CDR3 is TGCGCCAGCAGCCAACAGGGGGCGGGAGAGACCCAGTACTTC. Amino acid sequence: CASSQQGAGETQYF.